This T cell receptor beta chain was documented in a study of blood T cell repertoires in COVID-19. Study background: Sites in the United States, Italy and Spain provided acute and convalescent COVID-19 samples.

The CDR3 runs to 17 residues. V shed 1 base, J shed 9 bases, and the junction held 11 bases outside the gene matches. Germline V CDR1 and CDR2: GTSNPN, SVGIG (reference sequence). The authors' processing: Amplification from reference gene primers served as the basis for estimated nucleated cell counts. This table comes from immunoSEQ multiplex PCR, and its TCRdb copy is limited to in-frame clones, with some not included. V and J calls and clone size are copied from that table; D and trimming were computed from the DNA. Among fewer than 350,000 clones listed, about four fifths were seen once. This TCR was recovered from a woman aged 55-70 years with active or convalescent COVID-19. Source material: peripheral blood. The chain is built from TRBV30 and TRBJ2-2; 13 bases are a match to TRBD2. The DNA of the CDR3 is TGTGCCTGGAGTGGCTACGGGACTAGCGGGAATACCCGGGAGCTGTTTTTT. It translates to CAWSGYGTSGNTRELFF.